The 26 T cell receptor beta chains in this list originate from one sample, sequenced in a study of T cells after posttransplantation cyclophosphamide. The protocol was immunoSEQ multiplex PCR, while the TCRdb copy is restricted to in-frame clones and leaves out a portion. The sample has tens of thousands of clones; roughly 92% are singletons. Sequencing was performed on PBMCs. These receptors originate from a woman aged 45-65 years in good health and a related stem cell transplant donor.

The chain carries TRBV7-2 and TRBJ1-5; a weak D match, TRBD1 (5 bases). This CDR3 spans 15 amino acids. Trimming shortened V by 1 base and J by 6 bases, and 13 bases separated the two germline ends. Per the germline V gene, CDR1 is SGHTA and CDR2 is FQGNSA. Written as DNA, the CDR3 is TGTGCCAGCAGCTTAGTAGGCAGGGTCGGTCAGCCCCAGCATTTT. It codes for CASSLVGRVGQPQHF.

The V call is TRBV11-3, the J call TRBJ2-7; 9 bases are shared with TRBD1. There are 17 residues in the CDR3. The V gene's germline CDR1 is SGHNT and CDR2 YENEEA. Trimming removed 5 bases from V and 3 bases from J; junction bases left unmatched: 14. The DNA for the CDR3 is TGTGCCAGCAGCCCGAACTCCGGGACAGGGTACATCTACGAGCAGTACTTC. This translates into CASSPNSGTGYIYEQYF.

This sequence joins TRBV18 and TRBJ1-1, with 11 bases that match TRBD1. The CDR3 contains 15 residues. Germline V gives CDR1 KGHSH, CDR2 LQKENI. The trim removed 3 bases at V and 4 bases at J, leaving 4 bases unmatched. CDR3 nucleotides: TGTGCCAGCTCACCCCAGGGACAGGGGGGCACTGAAGCTTTCTTT. Translation gives CASSPQGQGGTEAFF.

CDR3 region: CASSLSTVRTNEKLFF. CDR3 in DNA: TGCGCCAGCAGCTTATCGACAGTAAGGACTAATGAAAAACTGTTTTTT. The chain employs TRBV5-1 and TRBJ1-4; D is perhaps TRBD1 (5 bases). This CDR3 is built from 16 residues. Looked up from germline, CDR1 is SGHRS and CDR2 is YFSETQ. Trimming took off 2 bases at V and 2 bases at J, with 13 bases between the two ends.

This chain links TRBV6-6 with TRBJ2-7; perhaps TRBD2 as D (6 bases). V gave up 4 bases and J gave up 4 bases, with 17 bases separating them. From germline, CDR1 is MNHNY and CDR2 SVGAGI (reference sequence). The CDR3 is 15 amino acids. CDR3 DNA sequence: TGTGCCAGCAGTTCCCAGGACTACAAAATTTACGAGCAGTACTTC. This sequence encodes CASSSQDYKIYEQYF.

This chain uses TRBV27 with TRBJ2-1, with 10 bases that match TRBD1. Germline assignment: CDR1 MNHEY and CDR2 SMNVEV (reference sequence). The CDR3 extends over 15 amino acids. Trimming removed 5 bases from V and 7 bases from J; junction bases left unmatched: 8. The CDR3: CASSPGTGARNEQFF. The CDR3 coding sequence is TGTGCCAGCAGTCCCGGGACAGGGGCGAGGAATGAGCAGTTCTTC.

The chain uses TRBV5-5 and TRBJ2-5; weak D call: TRBD1 (6 bases). The CDR3 covers 15 residues. Germline V gives CDR1 SGHKS, CDR2 YYEKEE (reference sequence). Trimming took 0 bases from V and 4 from J, leaving 13 bases between them. In DNA, the CDR3 is TGTGCCAGCAGCTTGGAAGGGGGAGTCACAGAGACCCAGTACTTC. Translating gives CASSLEGGVTETQYF.

A remark on this clone: The sample contains more than one DNA sequence encoding this CDR3. The V call is TRBV29-1, the J call TRBJ1-6; D remains ambiguous. The CDR3 is 14 residues long. CDR1 SQVTM and CDR2 ANQGSEA come from the germline V gene. Trimming shortened V by 8 bases and J by 2 bases, and 13 bases separated the two germline ends. The CDR3 spells CSPNGEAYNSPLHF. CDR3 DNA sequence: TGCAGCCCTAACGGGGAAGCCTATAATTCACCCCTCCACTTT.

The sample holds a few counts of this clone. CDR3 protein: CASSLHGQGQGEKLFF. The CDR3 DNA reads TGTGCCAGCAGTTTACACGGACAGGGGCAAGGTGAAAAACTGTTTTTT. This rearrangement joins TRBV28 to TRBJ1-4; 9 bases line up with TRBD1. V lost 2 bases to trimming and J lost 7 bases; unmatched junction nucleotides: 8. Germline values: CDR1 MDHEN, CDR2 SYDVKM. The CDR3 extends over 16 amino acids. The whole variable domain, remainder taken from reference TRBV28 and TRBJ1-4, is DVKVTQSSRYLVKRTGEKVFLECVQDMDHENMFWYRQDPGLGLRLIYFSYDVKMKEKGDIPEGYSVSREKKERFSLILESASTNQTSMYLCASSLHGQGQGEKLFFGSGTQLSVL.

This rearrangement joins TRBV2 to TRBJ2-6; a possible D gene is TRBD1 (5 bases). The germline V gene encodes CDR1 SNHLY and CDR2 FYNNEI. CDR3 length: 15 residues. The germline V and J ends were trimmed by 5 bases and 0 bases, with 8 bases remaining between them. CDR3 region: CASSRTTSGANVLTF. The CDR3 region has the DNA TGTGCCAGCAGTAGGACAACCTCTGGGGCCAACGTCCTGACTTTC.

This clone occurred a few times. The genes are TRBV19 and TRBJ1-3; no reliable D call. The CDR3 loop spans 15 amino acids. The V gene's germline CDR1 is LNHDA and CDR2 SQIVND (reference sequence). With 3 bases removed from V and 0 bases from J, the gap between germline ends came to 9 bases. CDR3 sequence reads: CASSMDSSSGNTIYF. The CDR3 region has the DNA TGTGCCAGTAGTATGGACTCCAGCTCTGGAAACACCATATATTTT.

The V gene is TRBV15, the J gene TRBJ1-2, with D possibly TRBD1 on 5 matching bases. This CDR3 is 16 amino acids long. Germline V gene lookup returns CDR1 LNHNV and CDR2 YYDKDF (reference sequence). V was shortened by 0 bases and J by 3 bases, with 14 bases between the two germline ends. The CDR3 sequence is CATSREAGGVDYGYTF. The CDR3 bases are TGTGCCACCAGCAGAGAGGCCGGGGGGGTCGACTATGGCTACACCTTC.

The rearrangement links TRBV19 to TRBJ2-3; a weak D match, TRBD2 (7 bases). This CDR3 has 14 amino acids. The V and J ends lost 8 bases and 3 bases respectively, with 15 bases between them. CDR1 is LNHDA, CDR2 SQIVND, per germline (reference sequence). In DNA form, the CDR3 reads TGTGCCAGTTGGGGGAAGGGGGGGACAGATACGCAGTATTTT. This gives the protein CASWGKGGTDTQYF.

The rearrangement uses TRBV6-1 and TRBJ1-3, with no clear D. The CDR3 contains 13 residues. Trimming took 1 base from V and 4 from J, leaving 5 bases between them. The V gene's germline CDR1 is MNHNS and CDR2 SASEGT. CDR3 bases: TGTGCCAGCAGTGAAGGACACGGAAACACCATATATTTT. Residues: CASSEGHGNTIYF.

This clone was seen only once. The rearrangement links TRBV5-4 to TRBJ2-7, with D perhaps matching TRBD1 (5 bases). Trimming removed 4 bases at V and 3 bases at J, with 14 bases between. In germline, CDR1 is SGHNT, CDR2 YYREEE (reference sequence). This CDR3 is 14 amino acids long. The CDR3 nucleotides are TGTGCCAGCAGCCGGGCCCGGCAGGGCTACGAGCAGTACTTC. This encodes CASSRARQGYEQYF.

The sample holds one count of this clone. The chain joins TRBV7-3 to TRBJ2-3; D uncertain. V gave up 8 bases and J gave up 1 base, with 13 bases separating them. The length of the CDR3 is 14 residues. From germline, CDR1 is SGHTA and CDR2 FQGTGA. For the CDR3, the DNA is TGTGCCAGCGCTTTAGGCAGGCGCACAGATACGCAGTATTTT. It codes for CASALGRRTDTQYF.

V and J are TRBV7-9 and TRBJ1-2; TRBD1 agrees at 8 bases. The CDR3 is made up of 15 amino acids. Germline values: CDR1 SEHNR, CDR2 FQNEAQ (reference sequence). After removal of 5 bases from V and 3 bases from J, the junction contained 8 bases not matched to a gene. This chain's CDR3 is CASSRAAGGHYGYTF. The CDR3 bases are TGTGCCAGCAGCAGAGCGGCAGGGGGCCACTATGGCTACACCTTC.

This chain joins TRBV28 and TRBJ2-7; 9 bases agree with TRBD1. The trim removed 6 bases at V and 3 bases at J, leaving 15 bases unmatched. CDR1 MDHEN and CDR2 SYDVKM come from the germline V gene. There are 17 residues in the CDR3. The CDR3 loop is CASRSLFQGQGSYEQYF. In DNA, the CDR3 is TGTGCCAGCAGGTCCCTTTTCCAGGGACAGGGCAGCTACGAGCAGTACTTC.

The genes are TRBV10-3 and TRBJ1-5, with D possibly being TRBD1 (5 bases). Per the germline V gene, CDR1 is ENHRY and CDR2 is SYGVKD. Deletions cut 5 bases from V and 1 base from J, with 12 bases between. The CDR3 length is 15 residues. The DNA for the CDR3 is TGTGCCATCAGTCCCGGGGGGGTGAGCAATCAGCCCCAGCATTTT. This translates into CAISPGGVSNQPQHF.

This sequence joins TRBV6-1 and TRBJ2-1; the match to TRBD2 covers 15 bases. The CDR3 sequence is 13 residues long. V dropped 3 bases and J dropped 12; count of bases not matched to a gene: 0. From germline, CDR1 is MNHNS and CDR2 SASEGT. This chain's CDR3 is CASSEGLAGGQFF. The CDR3 DNA reads as TGTGCCAGCAGTGAGGGACTAGCGGGGGGGCAGTTCTTC.

The V gene is TRBV5-1, the J gene TRBJ1-4, with 7 bases that match TRBD1. CDR1 and CDR2 (germline): SGHRS, YFSETQ. Losses at the gene ends were 2 bases for V and 8 bases for J; bases not matched to a gene: 9. The CDR3 is 15 amino acids. This CDR3 reads CASSFGATGREKLFF. In DNA, the CDR3 is TGCGCCAGCAGCTTTGGGGCGACAGGGAGGGAAAAACTGTTTTTT. Full variable domain (outside the CDR3, taken from reference TRBV5-1 and TRBJ1-4): KAGVTQTPRYLIKTRGQQVTLSCSPISGHRSVSWYQQTPGQGLQFLFEYFSETQRNKGNFPGRFSGRQFSNSRSEMNVSTLELGDSALYLCASSFGATGREKLFFGSGTQLSVL.

This chain links TRBV19 with TRBJ2-7; 11 bases are a match to TRBD2. V was clipped by 6 bases and J by 2 bases; unmatched bases: 9. The length of the CDR3 is 16 residues. CDR1 and CDR2 (germline): LNHDA, SQIVND (reference sequence). CDR3 nucleotide sequence: TGTGCCAGTAGATCCGGGACTAGCGGTACAACCTACGAGCAGTACTTC. Its translation: CASRSGTSGTTYEQYF. Full variable domain (rest looked up from reference TRBV19 and TRBJ2-7): DGGITQSPKYLFRKEGQNVTLSCEQNLNHDAMYWYRQDPGQGLRLIYYSQIVNDFQKGDIAEGYSVSREKKESFPLTVTSAQKNPTAFYLCASRSGTSGTTYEQYFGPGTRLTVT.

The V gene is TRBV7-8, the J gene TRBJ2-1; 16 nucleotides align to TRBD2. This CDR3 is built from 19 residues. Germline V gene data show CDR1 as SGHVS and CDR2 as FQNEAQ. The V gene end was trimmed by 4 bases and the J gene end by 3 bases; junction bases not matched to a gene: 9. The CDR3 nucleotides read TGTGCCAGCAGCTCAGAACCCGGGACTAGCGGGAGGGACTACAATGAGCAGTTCTTC. Its translation: CASSSEPGTSGRDYNEQFF.

This clone was found once. The chain recombines TRBV27 with TRBJ1-2, with TRBD1 as a possible D gene (6 bases). The ends were cut back, 3 bases at V and 6 bases at J, with 14 bases in the middle. Germline lookup yields CDR1 MNHEY and CDR2 SMNVEV (reference sequence). The CDR3 runs to 14 residues. CDR3 nucleotide sequence: TGTGCCAGCAGTTTTCTTTCCCACAGGGATGGCTACACCTTC. This codes for CASSFLSHRDGYTF.

This rearrangement joins TRBV6-5 to TRBJ2-5; 10 bases fit TRBD2. Losses at the gene ends were 7 bases for V and 6 bases for J; bases not matched to a gene: 5. The CDR3 runs 13 residues. CDR1 and CDR2 (germline): MNHEY, SVGAGI. CDR3 nucleotide sequence: TGTGCCAGCACCCTAGCGGGGGCTAAGACCCAGTACTTC. As protein: CASTLAGAKTQYF.

The sample holds one count of this clone. The chain couples TRBV4-1 to TRBJ1-1; TRBD1 agrees at 9 bases. The CDR3 extends over 15 amino acids. The V gene's germline CDR1 is MGHRA and CDR2 YSYEKL. After removal of 4 bases from V and 4 bases from J, the junction contained 7 bases not matched to a gene. The CDR3 spells CASSLRTGEGTEAFF. The CDR3 nucleotides are TGCGCCAGCAGCCTCCGGACAGGGGAGGGCACTGAAGCTTTCTTT.